The 7 T cell receptor beta chains in this list originate from one sample, sequenced in a study of blood T cells in healthy people across ages. Primed by a sample-barcoded 5' primer and a J-beta primer mix, a second PCR proceeded for 7 to 11 cycles. MiXCR, run by TCRdb on the 5' RACE reads, gives a single entry per CDR3 protein. This table holds around 670,000 distinct CDR3 sequences, approximately 30% found once. Sequences were obtained from blood. The receptors were gathered from an elderly woman in good health.

This chain uses TRBV5-4 with TRBJ2-5; TRBD2 matches 12 bases. The CDR3 loop spans 18 amino acids. Germline values: CDR1 SGHNT, CDR2 YYREEE (reference sequence). The J segment lost 2 bases and the V segment lost 4 bases, leaving 12 bases of the junction unmatched. The CDR3: CASSPGLAGHGVQETQYF. The CDR3, as DNA: TGTGCCAGCAGCCCCGGACTAGCGGGGCATGGGGTGCAAGAGACCCAGTACTTC.

As to this clonotype: An end of the junction differs from the germline gene, which may be a read error. The rearrangement joins TRBV6-2 or TRBV6-3 to TRBJ1-5; D is ambiguous. The CDR3 has 15 residues. Germline values: CDR1 MNHEY, CDR2 SVGEGT. CDR3 coding DNA: TGTGCCAGCAGTAGGCGGCTCCAGCAAGATCAGCCCCGGCATTTT. It translates to CASSRRLQQDQPRHF.

This clonotype was seen ten or more times. The rearrangement links TRBV3-1 to TRBJ2-7, with a tentative D call TRBD1 (6 bases). This CDR3 is 15 amino acids long. Trimming left V 3 bases short and J 0 bases short, with 12 bases between. Germline CDR1 and CDR2: LGHDT and YNNKEL (reference sequence). The CDR3 loop is CASSQSPGASYEQYF. The CDR3 region has the DNA TGTGCCAGCAGCCAGAGTCCAGGGGCCTCCTACGAGCAGTACTTC.

This clonotype was seen ten or more times. The chain combines TRBV5-5 with TRBJ1-1; no reliable D call. V lost 4 bases to trimming and J lost 0 bases, with 7 bases between them. Germline values: CDR1 SGHKS, CDR2 YYEKEE (reference sequence). The CDR3 sequence is 13 residues long. The CDR3 spells CASSPDVNTEAFF. The CDR3 nucleotides are TGTGCCAGCAGCCCAGATGTGAACACTGAAGCTTTCTTT.

This clonotype was recorded a few times. This rearrangement joins TRBV2 to TRBJ1-5; possibly TRBD1 for D (5 bases). The CDR3 covers 15 residues. Germline CDR1 reads SNHLY; CDR2 reads FYNNEI. V lost 6 bases and J 0 bases, leaving 12 bases between the germline ends. DNA for the CDR3: TGTGCCAGCAGATTCCGACAGAATAGCAATCAGCCCCAGCATTTT. It codes for CASRFRQNSNQPQHF.

This clonotype was picked up many times. This rearrangement joins TRBV5-5 to TRBJ2-6; D call uncertain. CDR1 SGHKS and CDR2 YYEKEE come from the germline V gene (reference sequence). V lost 1 base to trimming and J lost 0 bases, with 8 bases between them. The CDR3 spans 16 residues. The CDR3 DNA follows: TGTGCCAGCAGCTTGAGGGTTCCCTCTGGGGCCAACGTCCTGACTTTC. It yields the protein CASSLRVPSGANVLTF.

The chain links TRBV5-1 to TRBJ1-1, with 9 bases aligning to TRBD1. The CDR3 spans 15 residues. Per germline, CDR1 SGHRS and CDR2 YFSETQ. Trimming removed 3 bases from V and 5 bases from J; junction bases left unmatched: 8. The DNA of the CDR3 is TGCGCCAGCAGCTGGGGGACAGGGCTGCAGACTGAAGCTTTCTTT. Its translation is CASSWGTGLQTEAFF.